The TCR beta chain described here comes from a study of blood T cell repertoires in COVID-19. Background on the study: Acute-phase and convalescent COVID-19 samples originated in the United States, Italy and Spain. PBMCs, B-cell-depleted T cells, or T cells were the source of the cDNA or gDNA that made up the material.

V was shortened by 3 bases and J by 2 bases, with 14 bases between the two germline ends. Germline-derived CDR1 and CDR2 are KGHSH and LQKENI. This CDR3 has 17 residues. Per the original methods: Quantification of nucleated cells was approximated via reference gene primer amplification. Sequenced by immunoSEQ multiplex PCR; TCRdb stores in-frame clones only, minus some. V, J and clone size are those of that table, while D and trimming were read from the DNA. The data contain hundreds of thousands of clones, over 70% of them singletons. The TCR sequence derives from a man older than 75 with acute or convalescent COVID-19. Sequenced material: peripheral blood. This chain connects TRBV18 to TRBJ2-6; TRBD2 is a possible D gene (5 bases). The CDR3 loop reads CASSPRMGVAGANVLTF. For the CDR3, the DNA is TGTGCCAGCTCACCCAGGATGGGAGTCGCTGGGGCCAACGTCCTGACTTTC.